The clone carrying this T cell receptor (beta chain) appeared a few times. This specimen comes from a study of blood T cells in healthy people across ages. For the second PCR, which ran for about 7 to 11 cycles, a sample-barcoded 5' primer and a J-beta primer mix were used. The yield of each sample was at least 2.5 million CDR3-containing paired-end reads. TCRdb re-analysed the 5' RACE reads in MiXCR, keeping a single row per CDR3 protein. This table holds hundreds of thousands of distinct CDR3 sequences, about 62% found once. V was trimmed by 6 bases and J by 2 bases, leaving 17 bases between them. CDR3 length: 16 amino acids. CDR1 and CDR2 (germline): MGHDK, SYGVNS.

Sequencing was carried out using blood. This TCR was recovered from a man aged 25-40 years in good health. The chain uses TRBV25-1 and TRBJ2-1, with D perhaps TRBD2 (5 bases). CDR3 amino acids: CASSLPGISPYNEQFF. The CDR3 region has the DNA TGTGCCAGCAGCCTCCCCGGGATTTCCCCCTACAATGAGCAGTTCTTC.